The 28 T cell receptor beta chains below were found in one sample sequenced in a study of blood T cell repertoires in COVID-19. The table came from immunoSEQ multiplex PCR; TCRdb's copy has only in-frame clones and leaves some out. The repertoire consists of under 250,000 clones, with roughly 94% occurring once and the leading ten covering around 1.2%. The source material was peripheral blood. These receptors came from a man aged 25 to 40 with acute or convalescent COVID-19.

The chain uses TRBV28 and TRBJ2-1; TRBD1 might be the D (5 bases). The CDR3 covers 15 residues. Germline loops: CDR1 MDHEN, CDR2 SYDVKM. Trimming pared 2 bases from V and 0 bases from J, leaving 8 bases between. The CDR3 DNA reads as TGTGCCAGCAGTTTAGACAGACTCTCCTACAATGAGCAGTTCTTC. Its protein is CASSLDRLSYNEQFF.

The rearrangement links TRBV18 to TRBJ1-5; D gene unclear. The CDR3 covers 15 residues. Per germline, CDR1 KGHSH and CDR2 LQKENI. V lost 5 bases to trimming and J lost 3 bases, with 14 bases between them. CDR3: CASSGPGLDNQPQHF. The CDR3 nucleotides are TGTGCCAGCTCAGGTCCAGGACTAGACAATCAGCCCCAGCATTTT.

The rearrangement links TRBV30 to TRBJ2-1, with 11 nucleotides matching TRBD2. Trimming cost V 1 base and J 3 bases; bases outside gene matches: 2. The CDR3 length is 15 residues. The germline gives CDR1 GTSNPN, CDR2 SVGIG (reference sequence). CDR3 DNA sequence: TGTGCCTGGAGTGCTGGGACTAGCGGCTACAATGAGCAGTTCTTC. This sequence encodes CAWSAGTSGYNEQFF.

The V call is TRBV3-1 (or the pseudogene TRBV3-2), the J call TRBJ2-1, with TRBD2 matching 8 bases. This CDR3 is 14 amino acids long. Germline lookup yields CDR1 LGHDT and CDR2 YNNKEL (reference sequence). Germline trimming cut 4 bases from V and 5 bases from J; bases unmatched to any gene: 4. The chain's CDR3 is CASSPPLADNEQFF. For the CDR3, the DNA is TGTGCCAGCAGCCCCCCACTAGCGGACAATGAGCAGTTCTTC.

Only one count was recorded for this clone. This chain uses TRBV7-6 with TRBJ1-5; D may be TRBD1 (6 bases). There are 13 residues in the CDR3. The germline gives CDR1 SGHVS, CDR2 FNYEAQ. The ends were cut back, 5 bases at V and 7 bases at J, with 12 bases in the middle. This chain's CDR3 is CASSQGLRQPQHF. In nucleotides, the CDR3 is TGTGCCAGCAGCCAGGGGTTACGGCAGCCCCAGCATTTT.

This clone has only a few counts. This chain links TRBV29-1 with TRBJ2-7, with 7 bases fitting TRBD1. With 1 base clipped from V and 4 bases from J, the junction kept 4 bases outside the gene matches. There are 13 residues in the CDR3. Per the germline V gene, CDR1 is SQVTM and CDR2 is ANQGSEA. CDR3 amino acids: CSVEVRGSYEQYF. The DNA for the CDR3 is TGCAGCGTTGAAGTCAGGGGGTCGTACGAGCAGTACTTC.

The rearrangement joins TRBV7-2 to TRBJ1-1, with 7 bases aligning to TRBD1. The CDR3 totals 13 residues. Trimming removed 3 bases from V and 4 bases from J; junction bases left unmatched: 2. Germline V lookup: CDR1 SGHTA, CDR2 FQGNSA. The CDR3 nucleotides are TGTGCCAGCAGCTTCACAGGGGCCACTGAAGCTTTCTTT. It translates to CASSFTGATEAFF.

As to this clone: At the DNA level, this CDR3 is encoded by other sequences in the same sample as well. The chain has TRBV7-2 and TRBJ1-2, with a possible D match to TRBD1 (5 bases). With 1 base removed from V and 3 bases from J, the gap between germline ends came to 6 bases. Germline loops: CDR1 SGHTA, CDR2 FQGNSA. The CDR3 runs 13 residues. CDR3: CASSLGQYYGYTF. In nucleotides, the CDR3 is TGTGCCAGCAGCTTAGGACAGTACTATGGCTACACCTTC.

The genes are TRBV7-3 and TRBJ2-3; TRBD1 matches at 7 bases. The ends lost 5 bases at V and 4 bases at J; junction bases unmatched: 6. Germline V gene sequence: CDR1 SGHTA, CDR2 FQGTGA. This CDR3 spans 14 amino acids. The CDR3 loop reads CASSRGRGSDTQYF. The CDR3 DNA reads TGTGCCAGCAGCCGAGGCAGGGGGTCAGATACGCAGTATTTT. The whole variable domain, filled in from reference TRBV7-3 and TRBJ2-3, reads GAGVSQTPSNKVTEKGKYVELRCDPISGHTALYWYRQSLGQGPEFLIYFQGTGAADDSGLPNDRFFAVRPEGSVSTLKIQRTERGDSAVYLCASSRGRGSDTQYFGPGTRLTVL.

This chain uses TRBV7-3 with TRBJ1-2; 10 nucleotides line up with TRBD1. CDR1 SGHTA and CDR2 FQGTGA come from the germline V gene. V gave up 0 bases and J gave up 8 bases; unmatched junction bases: 3. This CDR3 spans 14 amino acids. This chain's CDR3 is CASSLTGTGEGYTF. In nucleotides, the CDR3 is TGTGCCAGCAGCTTAACCGGGACAGGGGAAGGCTACACCTTC.

The chain links TRBV5-6 to TRBJ2-5; 7 bases align to TRBD1. CDR1 is SGHDT, CDR2 YYEEEE, per germline. The CDR3 is 14 amino acids. V lost 0 bases and J lost 9; bases outside the gene matches: 8. The DNA for the CDR3 is TGTGCCAGCAGCTTGGTAGGGACAGAAGGAGCCCAGTACTTC. Its translation: CASSLVGTEGAQYF. Together with reference TRBV5-6 and TRBJ2-5, the CDR3 gives the full variable domain: DAGVTQSPTHLIKTRGQQVTLRCSPKSGHDTVSWYQQALGQGPQFIFQYYEEEERQRGNFPDRFSGHQFPNYSSELNVNALLLGDSALYLCASSLVGTEGAQYFGPGTRLLVL.

The chain is built from TRBV5-6 and TRBJ1-6; weak D call: TRBD1 (5 bases). Germline-derived CDR1 and CDR2 are SGHDT and YYEEEE. The CDR3 runs 14 residues. Between the trimmed V and J ends, which lost 5 bases and 7 bases, there was a span of 13 bases. The CDR3 here is CASRQGHKNSPLHF. CDR3 DNA sequence: TGTGCCAGCAGGCAGGGCCACAAGAATTCACCCCTCCACTTT. Supplemented by reference TRBV5-6 and TRBJ1-6, the full variable domain reads DAGVTQSPTHLIKTRGQQVTLRCSPKSGHDTVSWYQQALGQGPQFIFQYYEEEERQRGNFPDRFSGHQFPNYSSELNVNALLLGDSALYLCASRQGHKNSPLHFGNGTRLTVT.

As regards this clone: This sample includes further DNA sequences coding for the same CDR3. The CDR3 protein is CASSLGEGNYGYTF. The CDR3 DNA is TGCGCCAGCAGCTTGGGTGAGGGAAACTATGGCTACACCTTC. The rearrangement uses TRBV5-1 and TRBJ1-2; D is undetermined. CDR1 and CDR2 from the germline V gene are SGHRS and YFSETQ. V was cut by 0 bases and J by 2 bases, with 8 bases left in between. The length of the CDR3 is 14 residues.

The CDR3 bases are TGTGCCAGCGGAGAGGGGGGGACGGGTAATGAAAAACTGTTTTTT. Translation: CASGEGGTGNEKLFF. The V gene is TRBV28, the J gene TRBJ1-4, with D possibly being TRBD1 (6 bases). V was shortened by 8 bases and J by 4 bases, with 17 bases between the two germline ends. Germline V gene sequence: CDR1 MDHEN, CDR2 SYDVKM. CDR3 length: 15 amino acids.

This chain joins TRBV28 and TRBJ1-2; 9 positions match TRBD1. Germline V lookup: CDR1 MDHEN, CDR2 SYDVKM. This CDR3 is built from 14 residues. Trimming removed 3 bases from V and 7 bases from J; junction bases left unmatched: 6. The CDR3 nucleotides are TGTGCCAGCAGTTTTACAGGGGGCCTCTCTGGCTACACCTTC. Its translation is CASSFTGGLSGYTF.

The chain has TRBV30 and TRBJ2-1, with TRBD1 matching over 7 bases. V was clipped by 4 bases and J by 5 bases; unmatched bases: 8. The CDR3 is 14 residues long. Germline V gene data show CDR1 as GTSNPN and CDR2 as SVGIG (reference sequence). The CDR3: CAWTDRDNHNEQFF. DNA for the CDR3: TGTGCCTGGACTGACAGGGATAATCACAATGAGCAGTTCTTC.

This clone is a singleton in its sample. This sequence joins TRBV19 and TRBJ1-6, with 8 bases matching TRBD1. V lost 3 bases, J lost 4 bases, and 2 bases stayed unmatched. The germline V gene has CDR1 LNHDA and CDR2 SQIVND (reference sequence). CDR3 size: 15 residues. The CDR3 sequence is CASSIRDRYNSPLHF. The CDR3 DNA is TGTGCCAGTAGTATCCGGGACAGGTATAATTCACCCCTCCACTTT.

The chain joins TRBV11-3 to TRBJ1-2; D not resolved. Germline V lookup: CDR1 SGHNT, CDR2 YENEEA. Trimming pared 5 bases from V and 1 base from J, leaving 17 bases between. CDR3 length: 16 residues. The CDR3 coding sequence is TGTGCCAGCAGCCCCCTCGGCGGCGTAGATAACTATGGCTACACCTTC. Its protein product is CASSPLGGVDNYGYTF.

The genes are TRBV7-3 and TRBJ1-1; perhaps TRBD1 as D (5 bases). The length of the CDR3 is 13 residues. The V gene lost 5 bases and the J gene lost 6 bases, with 13 bases spanning the gap. Per germline, CDR1 SGHTA and CDR2 FQGTGA. The CDR3, as DNA: TGTGCCAGCAGCCCCGGGACTGTGGCTGAAGCTTTCTTT. Its translation: CASSPGTVAEAFF.

The chain employs TRBV5-1 and TRBJ1-6, with 7 bases that match TRBD1. The germline gives CDR1 SGHRS, CDR2 YFSETQ. This CDR3 spans 16 amino acids. The ends lost 5 bases at V and 3 bases at J; junction bases unmatched: 8. The CDR3 DNA reads as TGCGCCAGCAGTAGGACAGGAAGCGTCTATAATTCACCCCTCCACTTT. This translates into CASSRTGSVYNSPLHF.

J is TRBJ1-2 and V is TRBV5-1, with 8 positions matching TRBD1. V was clipped by 1 base and J by 4 bases; unmatched bases: 6. Germline values: CDR1 SGHRS, CDR2 YFSETQ. This CDR3 spans 15 amino acids. CDR3 residues: CASSLSQGAGYGYTF. CDR3 sequence (DNA): TGCGCCAGCAGCTTGAGTCAGGGGGCCGGCTATGGCTACACCTTC.

V gene TRBV28 combines with J gene TRBJ2-7, with 10 nucleotides matching TRBD1. The CDR3 has 15 residues. V trimming: 6 bases; J trimming: 2 bases; junction bases outside the gene matches: 7. Per germline, CDR1 MDHEN and CDR2 SYDVKM. DNA of the CDR3: TGTGCCAGCAGACAGACAGGGGGCTGGGCCTACGAGCAGTACTTC. Its translation is CASRQTGGWAYEQYF.

The chain has TRBV10-3 and TRBJ2-7, with 7 nucleotides matching TRBD1. The V gene end was trimmed by 6 bases and the J gene end by 2 bases; junction bases not matched to a gene: 7. Germline V gene data show CDR1 as ENHRY and CDR2 as SYGVKD. The CDR3 is made up of 14 amino acids. CDR3 protein: CAIRNRDRAYEQYF. In DNA form, the CDR3 reads TGTGCCATCAGGAACCGGGACAGAGCCTACGAGCAGTACTTC.

The chain carries TRBV7-6 and TRBJ2-2; 12 bases are a match to TRBD2. Germline CDR1 is SGHVS and CDR2 is FNYEAQ. The CDR3 contains 17 residues. V shed 5 bases and J 5 bases; nucleotides not matched to a gene: 9. CDR3 bases: TGTGCCAGCAGCCCCTCTAGCGGGGGGGCCTGGACCGGGGAGCTGTTTTTT. Translating gives CASSPSSGGAWTGELFF.

This chain links TRBV11-2 with TRBJ1-3; possible D gene TRBD1, 6 bases. Trimming removed 1 base from V and 0 bases from J, with 13 bases in between. The CDR3 is 17 residues long. Per germline, CDR1 SGHAT and CDR2 FQNNGV. CDR3 loop: CASSLGSGVRSGNTIYF. The CDR3, as DNA: TGTGCCAGCAGCTTAGGCTCAGGGGTCCGCTCTGGAAACACCATATATTTT.

The chain recombines TRBV11-2 with TRBJ2-1; D might be TRBD2 (7 bases). Trimming removed 3 bases from V and 6 bases from J, with 12 bases in between. Germline loops: CDR1 SGHAT, CDR2 FQNNGV. The CDR3 has 14 amino acids. The CDR3 reads CASSFTGGSNEQFF. The CDR3 bases are TGTGCCAGCAGCTTCACGGGGGGCTCCAATGAGCAGTTCTTC.

The chain combines TRBV5-5 with TRBJ1-1; D remains ambiguous. Germline V lookup: CDR1 SGHKS, CDR2 YYEKEE (reference sequence). Trimming stripped 6 bases from V and 0 bases from J, with 15 bases between. The CDR3 length is 15 residues. The CDR3 loop reads CASTTGGRMNTEAFF. The DNA of the CDR3 is TGTGCCAGCACCACTGGAGGGCGAATGAACACTGAAGCTTTCTTT.

This chain links TRBV5-1 with TRBJ2-7; D unresolved. In germline, CDR1 is SGHRS, CDR2 YFSETQ. This CDR3 region has 13 residues. V was cut by 5 bases and J by 3 bases, with 12 bases left in between. Here the CDR3 reads CASRSYSLYEQYF. CDR3 DNA: TGCGCCAGCAGGTCGTATAGCCTCTACGAGCAGTACTTC.